Listed here are 18 T cell receptor beta chains from one sample, sequenced in a study of blood T cell repertoires in COVID-19 (dated by TCRdb to the early 2020s). The library was generated by the immunoSEQ multiplex PCR assay. The clones in this table, taken by TCRdb from immuneACCESS, are in-frame only. Not every clone is retained; where verified, under half of the shortfall comes from an unresolved V gene, and the cause of the rest is unknown. This sample comprises fewer than 300,000 clones, less than 90% of them detected only once. The ten largest clones take up less than 15% of the sample. The specimen was peripheral blood. Receptor source: a woman aged 25 to 39 with COVID-19, enrolled during active disease.

This chain uses TRBV18 with TRBJ2-3; 10 positions match TRBD1. Germline values: CDR1 KGHSH, CDR2 LQKENI. The CDR3 is made up of 19 amino acids. The J segment lost 7 bases and the V segment lost 4 bases, leaving 20 bases of the junction unmatched. The CDR3 DNA is TGTGCCAGCTCACTGGGGGACAGGGGCTCACAGAAGCGCAGGAATACGCAGTATTTT. It specifies CASSLGDRGSQKRRNTQYF.

This chain links TRBV20-1 with TRBJ1-2, with TRBD1 identical over 7 bases. This CDR3 spans 11 amino acids. CDR1 DFQATT and CDR2 SNEGSKA come from the germline V gene (reference sequence). V trimming: 5 bases; J trimming: 8 bases; junction bases outside the gene matches: 5. CDR3 sequence (DNA): TGCAGTGCTGGAACAGGGGAGGGCTACACCTTC. It codes for CSAGTGEGYTF.

The chain recombines TRBV29-1 with TRBJ2-3, with a possible D match to TRBD2 (5 bases). Germline V gene lookup returns CDR1 SQVTM and CDR2 ANQGSEA. V lost 7 bases, J lost 6 bases, and 14 bases lay in between. The CDR3 is made up of 12 amino acids. The CDR3: CSGTLAHDTQYF. In nucleotides, the CDR3 is TGCAGCGGGACGCTAGCTCACGATACGCAGTATTTT.

The rearrangement links TRBV5-6 to TRBJ2-1; no clear D gene. CDR1 is SGHDT and CDR2 is YYEEEE in the germline V gene. The CDR3 covers 15 residues. Trimming removed 2 bases from V and 0 bases from J, with 9 bases in between. Here the CDR3 reads CASSLELPSYNEQFF. The CDR3 DNA sequence: TGTGCCAGCAGCTTAGAACTCCCCTCCTACAATGAGCAGTTCTTC.

The rearrangement joins TRBV19 to TRBJ1-2; D gene uncertain. V was trimmed by 3 bases and J by 10 bases, leaving 9 bases between them. CDR1 is LNHDA, CDR2 SQIVND, per germline (reference sequence). CDR3 length: 11 amino acids. The CDR3 nucleotides are TGTGCCAGTAGTATCCTCTCCCTCTACACCTTC. Residues: CASSILSLYTF.

The rearrangement uses TRBV10-2 and TRBJ1-4; 7 bases align to TRBD1. CDR3 length: 14 residues. V shed 3 bases, J shed 8 bases, and the junction held 6 bases outside the gene matches. Germline V gene data show CDR1 as WSHSY and CDR2 as SAAADI. The CDR3 spells CASSEGTAREKLFF. Written as DNA, the CDR3 is TGCGCCAGCAGTGAAGGGACAGCCCGAGAAAAACTGTTTTTT.

The chain joins TRBV28 to TRBJ2-3, with D uncertain. Germline assignment: CDR1 MDHEN and CDR2 SYDVKM. The CDR3 spans 12 residues. Trimming left V 5 bases short and J 2 bases short, with 5 bases between. CDR3 sequence reads: CASSQNTDTQYF. The CDR3 DNA reads TGTGCCAGCAGTCAAAACACAGATACGCAGTATTTT. Drawing the rest from reference TRBV28 and TRBJ2-3, the complete variable domain is DVKVTQSSRYLVKRTGEKVFLECVQDMDHENMFWYRQDPGLGLRLIYFSYDVKMKEKGDIPEGYSVSREKKERFSLILESASTNQTSMYLCASSQNTDTQYFGPGTRLTVL.

V usage is TRBV24-1 and J usage is TRBJ1-2; D may be TRBD1 (5 bases). The germline gives CDR1 KGHDR, CDR2 SFDVKD. This CDR3 region has 13 residues. The V end lost 7 bases, the J end lost 7 bases, and 15 bases lay between the germline ends. In nucleotides, the CDR3 is TGTGCCACCAGAGGGGCCCCGCTGGCTGGCTACACCTTC. This gives the protein CATRGAPLAGYTF.

This rearrangement joins TRBV3-1 (or the pseudogene TRBV3-2) to TRBJ2-5; D is possibly TRBD2 (5 bases). Germline values: CDR1 LGHDT, CDR2 YNNKEL (reference sequence). The CDR3 loop spans 18 amino acids. Between the trimmed V and J ends, which lost 7 bases and 2 bases, there was a span of 26 bases. CDR3: CASTPKPYGNLLQETQYF. The CDR3 DNA follows: TGTGCCAGCACCCCTAAGCCGTACGGGAACCTACTTCAAGAGACCCAGTACTTC.

This clone showed up just once. This sequence joins TRBV11-3 and TRBJ1-1; D is possibly TRBD1 (6 bases). Germline CDR1 SGHNT, CDR2 YENEEA. This CDR3 is 14 amino acids long. V lost 2 bases, J lost 4 bases, and 11 bases lay in between. CDR3 protein: CASSLTGKVTEAFF. Here the CDR3 DNA reads TGTGCCAGCAGCTTAACAGGGAAGGTCACTGAAGCTTTCTTT.

The J gene is TRBJ2-1, the V gene TRBV27; D is ambiguous. The length of the CDR3 is 14 residues. From germline, CDR1 is MNHEY and CDR2 SMNVEV (reference sequence). V lost 2 bases and J 3 bases, leaving 8 bases between the germline ends. This chain's CDR3 is CASSLRSNYNEQFF. CDR3 coding DNA: TGTGCCAGCAGTTTACGGTCTAACTACAATGAGCAGTTCTTC.

This chain links TRBV7-9 with TRBJ1-1; D is undetermined. The germline V gene encodes CDR1 SEHNR and CDR2 FQNEAQ (reference sequence). V lost 5 bases and J 6 bases, leaving 16 bases between the germline ends. The CDR3 length is 14 residues. The CDR3 reads CASSPVLPEAEAFF. DNA for the CDR3: TGTGCCAGCAGCCCTGTACTCCCGGAGGCTGAAGCTTTCTTT.

V and J are TRBV27 and TRBJ2-7; 7 bases fit TRBD2. The ends lost 6 bases at V and 5 bases at J; junction bases unmatched: 13. Germline CDR1 and CDR2: MNHEY and SMNVEV (reference sequence). The CDR3 extends over 15 amino acids. CDR3 in amino acids: CASRSLSRLADEQYF. DNA of the CDR3: TGTGCCAGCAGATCCCTGAGTCGACTAGCTGACGAGCAGTACTTC.

The gene calls are TRBV5-1 and TRBJ1-1, with no clear D. Per the germline V gene, CDR1 is SGHRS and CDR2 is YFSETQ. V dropped 3 bases and J dropped 1 base, with 13 bases sitting between them. The CDR3 totals 15 residues. As DNA, the CDR3 is TGCGCCAGCAGCTCCCTGGGCCGGGAGAACACTGAAGCTTTCTTT. This encodes CASSSLGRENTEAFF.

The CDR3 DNA is TGTGCCAGCAGCTTACAGCTAGCGGGGCCGCAAGAGACCCAGTACTTC. It codes for CASSLQLAGPQETQYF. The J gene is TRBJ2-5, the V gene TRBV11-2; 9 bases agree with TRBD2. There are 16 residues in the CDR3. The V gene's germline CDR1 is SGHAT and CDR2 FQNNGV. V lost 2 bases to trimming and J lost 2 bases; unmatched junction nucleotides: 6.

V gene TRBV15 combines with J gene TRBJ2-3; TRBD2 is a possible D gene (5 bases). This CDR3 is built from 16 residues. Trimming removed 4 bases from V and 2 bases from J, with 16 bases in between. Looked up from germline, CDR1 is LNHNV and CDR2 is YYDKDF (reference sequence). CDR3 coding DNA: TGTGCCACCAGCAACCCGGGGAGCGGCCTCACAGATACGCAGTATTTT. This translates into CATSNPGSGLTDTQYF.

The V call is TRBV27, the J call TRBJ2-2; D is perhaps TRBD2 (6 bases). The V end lost 5 bases, the J end lost 6 bases, and 7 bases lay between the germline ends. This CDR3 is 12 amino acids long. From germline, CDR1 is MNHEY and CDR2 SMNVEV (reference sequence). The CDR3 region is CASSKRAGELFF. The CDR3 bases are TGTGCCAGCAGTAAGCGGGCCGGGGAGCTGTTTTTT.

The CDR3 here is CASSPLPSGDTQYF. In nucleotides, the CDR3 is TGTGCCAGCAGTCCACTGCCTAGCGGGGATACGCAGTATTTT. The chain has TRBV27 and TRBJ2-3; 8 nucleotides agree with TRBD2. Germline CDR1 and CDR2: MNHEY and SMNVEV (reference sequence). This CDR3 is built from 14 residues. Trimming removed 5 bases from V and 6 bases from J; junction bases left unmatched: 7.